These T cell receptor beta chains were read from a single sample in a study of T cells in Graves' hyperthyroidism and ophthalmopathy. TCRdb reprocessed the multiplex PCR reads via MiXCR and lists one record per CDR3 protein. The sample holds around 420,000 distinct CDR3 sequences; around 15% are singletons and the top ten take 5% to 6.5%. Source material: blood. The receptors shown here come from a woman between 18 and 29 years old with Graves' hyperthyroidism. Both conserved end residues are part of each CDR3. The D gene is left open where the match is weak. Size values are once, few and many counts, or a class for expanded clones, and some rows have none.

>-|TRBJ1-5|16|TRBV28|-
CASSLEVSGERQPQHF
TGTGCCAGCAGTTTAGAGGTCTCAGGGGAGCGGCAGCCCCAGCATTTT
>-|TRBJ1-4|15|TRBV19|few
CASSTLRGAGEKLFF
TGTGCCAGTAGTACACTTCGTGGGGCCGGTGAAAAACTGTTTTTT
>TRBD2|TRBJ2-1|15|TRBV11-3|many
CASSIEGGRHNEQFF
TGTGCCAGCAGCATAGAAGGCGGGAGACACAATGAGCAGTTCTTC
>-|TRBJ2-7|13|TRBV12-3/TRBV12-4|many
CASSPKTGYEQYF
TGTGCCAGCAGTCCAAAGACAGGCTACGAGCAGTACTTC
>-|TRBJ2-2|15|TRBV11-2|many
CASSISGLSDGELFF
TGTGCCAGCAGCATCTCGGGGCTTTCGGACGGGGAGCTGTTTTTT
>-|TRBJ2-7|12|TRBV7-9|many
CASSLSNYEQYF
TGTGCCAGCAGCTTAAGTAACTACGAGCAGTACTTC
>TRBD1|TRBJ2-3|16|TRBV11-2|many
CASTRGTGRGTDTQYF
TGTGCCAGCACCCGGGGGACAGGGAGGGGCACAGATACGCAGTATTTT
>TRBD1|TRBJ1-1|13|TRBV18|few
CASSRDSLYEAFF
TGTGCCAGCTCCCGGGACAGCCTCTACGAAGCTTTCTTT
>TRBD1|TRBJ2-3|15|TRBV24-1|many
CATSDSQDRWDTQYF
TGTGCCACCAGTGATTCCCAGGACAGGTGGGATACGCAGTATTTT
>-|TRBJ2-1|16|TRBV20-1|-
CSATSREISSYNEQFF
TGCAGTGCTACCAGCAGGGAGATCAGCTCCTACAATGAGCAGTTCTTC
>TRBD2|TRBJ2-1|15|TRBV7-2|many
CASSLARTRGNEQFF
TGTGCCAGCAGCTTAGCTAGGACTAGGGGAAATGAGCAGTTCTTC
>-|TRBJ2-7|14|TRBV30|many
CASGRRAPPGEQYF
TGTGCCTCCGGCCGGCGGGCCCCTCCGGGCGAGCAGTACTTC
>-|TRBJ2-1|14|TRBV20-1|many
CSARDYGLYNEQFF
TGCAGTGCTAGAGATTACGGCCTCTACAATGAGCAGTTCTTC
>-|TRBJ2-2|15|TRBV28|many
CASSPGDRPTGELFF
TGTGCCAGCAGTCCAGGGGACCGCCCGACCGGGGAGCTGTTTTTT
>-|TRBJ1-2|15|TRBV7-6|many
CASSLGGGDSYGYTF
TGTGCCAGCAGCTTAGGAGGGGGTGACTCATATGGCTACACCTTC
>TRBD2|TRBJ2-7|13|TRBV7-9|many
CASSSVAGVEQYF
TGTGCCAGCAGCTCCGTAGCGGGAGTCGAGCAGTACTTC
>TRBD2|TRBJ2-3|18|TRBV11-2|many
CASSLASGTSGSPDTQYF
TGTGCCAGCAGCTTGGCTTCCGGGACTAGCGGGAGCCCAGATACGCAGTATTTT
>TRBD2|TRBJ2-1|16|TRBV7-9|few
CASRPMTSGSFNEQFF
TGTGCCAGCAGACCTATGACTAGCGGGAGTTTCAATGAGCAGTTCTTC
>-|TRBJ1-6|13|TRBV5-6|few
CASSLPRDSPLHF
TGTGCCAGCAGCTTACCCCGAGATTCACCCCTCCACTTT
>TRBD1|TRBJ1-4|14|TRBV10-3|-
CAISLQGFNEKLFF
TGTGCCATCAGTCTACAGGGGTTTAATGAAAAACTGTTTTTT
>TRBD1|TRBJ1-1|18|TRBV10-3|few
CAISKPGQGAVVGTEAFF
TGTGCCATCAGTAAACCGGGACAGGGGGCGGTCGTGGGCACTGAAGCTTTCTTT
>TRBD2|TRBJ2-3|18|TRBV4-1|once
CASSQQPGLAPSTDTQYF
TGCGCCAGCAGCCAGCAGCCGGGACTAGCGCCTAGCACAGATACGCAGTATTTT
>-|TRBJ2-3|16|TRBV10-3|-
CAISERGTASTDTQYF
TGTGCCATCAGTGAGAGAGGGACCGCGAGCACAGATACGCAGTATTTT
>-|TRBJ2-5|15|TRBV29-1|few
CSVEPARDLPRTQYF
TGCAGCGTTGAACCTGCTCGGGACCTCCCCAGGACCCAGTACTTC
>-|TRBJ2-7|16|TRBV5-1|many
CASSLEGSLSSYEQYF
TGCGCCAGCAGCTTGGAGGGTAGCCTGAGCTCCTACGAGCAGTACTTC
>TRBD2|TRBJ2-5|14|TRBV30|many
CAWSGLAGTETQYF
TGTGCCTGGAGCGGACTAGCGGGAACCGAGACCCAGTACTTC
>TRBD1|TRBJ2-7|15|TRBV7-9|few
CASSLPQGVSGEQYF
TGTGCCAGCAGCTTACCACAGGGGGTGTCGGGCGAGCAGTACTTC
>-|TRBJ2-3|17|TRBV20-1|few
CSARGRGRLTETDTQYF
TGCAGTGCTAGAGGCCGGGGCCGACTGACCGAGACTGATACGCAGTATTTT
>-|TRBJ1-1|13|TRBV28|many
CASSPTWNTEAFF
TGTGCCAGCAGTCCAACATGGAACACTGAAGCTTTCTTT
>TRBD1|TRBJ1-5|13|TRBV20-1|many
CSAQTGGDQPQHF
TGCAGTGCGCAAACAGGGGGAGATCAGCCCCAGCATTTT
>TRBD2|TRBJ2-1|16|TRBV27|few
CASSLSSGDSYNEQFF
TGTGCCAGCAGTTTATCCAGCGGGGATTCCTACAATGAGCAGTTCTTC
>-|TRBJ1-2|14|TRBV7-2|few
CASSSGTGNYGYTF
TGTGCCAGCAGCTCCGGGACGGGAAACTATGGCTACACCTTC
>TRBD2|TRBJ2-3|20|TRBV5-8|few
CASNTPWGSGRETSEDTQYF
TGTGCCAGCAACACCCCTTGGGGTAGCGGGAGAGAGACGTCAGAAGATACGCAGTATTTT
>-|TRBJ1-4|14|TRBV28|many
CASSPTSTNEKLFF
TGTGCCAGCAGCCCTACTAGTACTAATGAAAAACTGTTTTTT
>-|TRBJ1-1|14|TRBV6-6|many
CASSYTPLGTEAFF
TGTGCCAGCAGTTACACTCCATTGGGGACTGAAGCTTTCTTT
>TRBD2|TRBJ2-1|16|TRBV12-3/TRBV12-4|many
CASSLAGGLAGSEQFF
TGTGCCAGCAGTTTAGCGGGTGGACTAGCGGGATCCGAGCAGTTCTTC
>-|TRBJ2-7|12|TRBV12-3/TRBV12-4|many
CASSFAGYEQYF
TGTGCCAGCAGTTTCGCCGGCTACGAGCAGTACTTC
>-|TRBJ2-7|15|TRBV20-1|-
CSARVWRIRSYEQYF
TGCAGTGCTAGAGTGTGGCGTATCCGATCCTACGAGCAGTACTTC
>TRBD2|TRBJ2-7|16|TRBV19|-
CASSVGLAGDTYEQYF
TGTGCCAGTAGTGTGGGACTAGCGGGAGACACCTACGAGCAGTACTTC
>-|TRBJ1-4|13|TRBV4-1|few
CASSTRRNEKLFF
TGCGCCAGCAGCACCCGGCGGAATGAAAAACTGTTTTTT
>TRBD1|TRBJ2-3|16|TRBV5-6|few
CASSLGPGQAGGTQYF
TGTGCCAGCAGCTTGGGGCCGGGACAGGCTGGCGGTACGCAGTATTTT
>TRBD2|TRBJ2-1|16|TRBV7-2|-
CASSSPGLAGRNEQFF
TGTGCCAGCAGCTCGCCGGGACTAGCGGGAAGAAATGAGCAGTTCTTC
>TRBD1|TRBJ1-1|15|TRBV6-1|once
CASSESWTGAWGAFF
TGTGCCAGCAGTGAATCTTGGACAGGGGCGTGGGGTGCTTTCTTT
>TRBD2|TRBJ2-1|16|TRBV4-3|-
CASSQDREGLAREQFF
TGCGCCAGCAGCCAAGATCGGGAGGGACTAGCTCGTGAGCAGTTCTTC
>TRBD2|TRBJ2-7|15|TRBV28|few
CASSSGAGGYYEQYF
TGTGCCAGCAGTTCCGGAGCGGGAGGGTACTACGAGCAGTACTTC